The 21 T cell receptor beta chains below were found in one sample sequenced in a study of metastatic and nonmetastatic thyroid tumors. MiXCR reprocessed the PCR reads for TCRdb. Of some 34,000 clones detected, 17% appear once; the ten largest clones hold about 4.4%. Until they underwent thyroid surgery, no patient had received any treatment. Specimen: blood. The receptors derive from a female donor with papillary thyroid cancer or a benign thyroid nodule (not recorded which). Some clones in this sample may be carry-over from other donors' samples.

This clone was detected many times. The CDR3 sequence: CASSLDRGDYEQYF. The DNA for the CDR3 is TGTGCCAGCAGCTTAGATCGAGGAGACTACGAGCAGTACTTC. This chain joins TRBV7-2 and TRBJ2-7; D ambiguous. Germline V gene data show CDR1 as SGHTA and CDR2 as FQGNSA. The CDR3 covers 14 residues. Trimming took 1 base from V and 3 from J, leaving 10 bases between them.

As DNA, the CDR3 is TGTGCCAGCAGCCCACAATCAGGGGTGGAGGGCACTGAAGCTTTCTTT. It translates to CASSPQSGVEGTEAFF. The rearrangement joins TRBV9 to TRBJ1-1; D might be TRBD1 (6 bases). V lost 4 bases and J lost 4, with 20 bases in between. Germline-derived CDR1 and CDR2 are SGDLS and YYNGEE. The CDR3 is made up of 16 amino acids.

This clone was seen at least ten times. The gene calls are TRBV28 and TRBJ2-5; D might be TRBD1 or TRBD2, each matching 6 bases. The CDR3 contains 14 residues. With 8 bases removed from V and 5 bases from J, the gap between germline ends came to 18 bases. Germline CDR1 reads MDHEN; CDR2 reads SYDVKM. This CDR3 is CASSPPGAGETQYF. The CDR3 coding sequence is TGTGCCAGCTCCCCCCCGGGGGCAGGGGAGACCCAGTACTTC.

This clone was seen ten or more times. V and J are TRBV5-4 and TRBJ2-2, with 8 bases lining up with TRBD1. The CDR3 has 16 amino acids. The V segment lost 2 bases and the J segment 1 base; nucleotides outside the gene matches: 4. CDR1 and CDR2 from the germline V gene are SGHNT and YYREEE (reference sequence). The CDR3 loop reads CASSFGRGQNTGELFF. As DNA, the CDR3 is TGTGCCAGCAGCTTCGGCAGGGGGCAGAACACCGGGGAGCTGTTTTTT. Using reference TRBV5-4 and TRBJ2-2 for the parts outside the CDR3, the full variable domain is ETGVTQSPTHLIKTRGQQVTLRCSSQSGHNTVSWYQQALGQGPQFIFQYYREEENGRGNFPPRFSGLQFPNYSSELNVNALELDDSALYLCASSFGRGQNTGELFFGEGSRLTVL.

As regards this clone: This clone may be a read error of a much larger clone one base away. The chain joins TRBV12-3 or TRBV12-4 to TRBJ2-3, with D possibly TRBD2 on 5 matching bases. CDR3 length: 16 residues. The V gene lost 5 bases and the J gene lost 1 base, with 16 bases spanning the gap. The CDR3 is CASSPIRSSRTDTQYF. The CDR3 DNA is TGTGCCAGCAGTCCGATACGGTCTAGCCGCACAGATACGCAGTATTTT.

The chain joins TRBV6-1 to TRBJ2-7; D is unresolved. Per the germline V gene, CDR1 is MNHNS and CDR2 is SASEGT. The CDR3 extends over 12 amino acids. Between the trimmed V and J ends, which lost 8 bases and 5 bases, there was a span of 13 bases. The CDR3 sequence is CASSDPRHEQYF. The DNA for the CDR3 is TGTGCCAGCTCCGACCCCCGGCACGAGCAGTACTTC.

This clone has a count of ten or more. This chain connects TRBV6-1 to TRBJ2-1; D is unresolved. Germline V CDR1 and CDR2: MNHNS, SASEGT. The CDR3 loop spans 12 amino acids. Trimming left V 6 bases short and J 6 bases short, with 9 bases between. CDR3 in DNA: TGTGCCAGCAGCCCCCAACGCAATGAGCAGTTCTTC. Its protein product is CASSPQRNEQFF.

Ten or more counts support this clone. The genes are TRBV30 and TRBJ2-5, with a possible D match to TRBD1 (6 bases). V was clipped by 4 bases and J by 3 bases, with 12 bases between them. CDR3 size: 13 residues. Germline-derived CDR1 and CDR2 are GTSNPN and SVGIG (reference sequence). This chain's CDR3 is CAWTRQEKETQYF. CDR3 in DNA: TGTGCCTGGACGAGACAGGAAAAAGAGACCCAGTACTTC.

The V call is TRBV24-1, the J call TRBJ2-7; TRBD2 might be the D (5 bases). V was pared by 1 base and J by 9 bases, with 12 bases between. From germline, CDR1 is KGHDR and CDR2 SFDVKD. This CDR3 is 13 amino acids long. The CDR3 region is CATSDFWEKVQYF. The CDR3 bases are TGTGCCACCAGTGATTTTTGGGAGAAGGTGCAGTACTTC.

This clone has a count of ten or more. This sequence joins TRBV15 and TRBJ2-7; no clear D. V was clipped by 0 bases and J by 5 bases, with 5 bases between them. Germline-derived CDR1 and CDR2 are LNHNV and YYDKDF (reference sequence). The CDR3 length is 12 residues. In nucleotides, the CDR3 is TGTGCCACCAGCAGAGATCGAAACGAGCAGTACTTC. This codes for CATSRDRNEQYF. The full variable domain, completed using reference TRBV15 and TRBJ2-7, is DAMVIQNPRYQVTQFGKPVTLSCSQTLNHNVMYWYQQKSSQAPKLLFHYYDKDFNNEADTPDNFQSRRPNTSFCFLDIRSPGLGDTAMYLCATSRDRNEQYFGPGTRLTVT.

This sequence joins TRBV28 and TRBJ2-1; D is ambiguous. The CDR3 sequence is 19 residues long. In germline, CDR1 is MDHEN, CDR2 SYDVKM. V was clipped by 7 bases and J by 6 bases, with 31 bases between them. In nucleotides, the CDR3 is TGTGCCAGCAAGGGCTTCTTAGGAGAAAAGAATCCAGTAGGCAATGAGCAGTTCTTC. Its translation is CASKGFLGEKNPVGNEQFF.

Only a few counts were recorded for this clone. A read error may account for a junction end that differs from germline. The CDR3 DNA reads as TGTGCCAGCAGTTTGTGGACAGGGCCCGGTGAGCTGTTTTTT. Translated: CASSLWTGPGELFF. The genes are TRBV6-5 and TRBJ2-2; 8 bases map to TRBD1. Germline CDR1 and CDR2: MNHEY and SVGAGI. CDR3 length equals 14 residues.

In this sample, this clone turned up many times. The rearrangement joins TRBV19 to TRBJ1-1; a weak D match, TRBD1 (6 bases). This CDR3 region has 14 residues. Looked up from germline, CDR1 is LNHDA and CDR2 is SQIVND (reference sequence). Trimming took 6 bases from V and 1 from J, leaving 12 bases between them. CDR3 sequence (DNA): TGTGCCAGTAGCCTAACAGGGACGAACACTGAAGCTTTCTTT. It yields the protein CASSLTGTNTEAFF.

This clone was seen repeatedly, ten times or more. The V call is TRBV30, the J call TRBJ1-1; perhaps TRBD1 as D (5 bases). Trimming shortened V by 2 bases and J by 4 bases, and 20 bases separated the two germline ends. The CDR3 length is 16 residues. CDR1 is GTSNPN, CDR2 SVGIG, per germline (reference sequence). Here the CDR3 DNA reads TGTGCCTGGAGTCCCCTTTGGGGCAGGGCCGGCACTGAAGCTTTCTTT. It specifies CAWSPLWGRAGTEAFF.

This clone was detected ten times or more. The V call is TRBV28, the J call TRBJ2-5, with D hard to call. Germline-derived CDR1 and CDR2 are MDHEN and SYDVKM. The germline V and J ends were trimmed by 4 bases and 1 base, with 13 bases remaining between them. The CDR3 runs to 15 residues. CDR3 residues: CASSSPSAGQETQYF. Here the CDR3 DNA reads TGTGCCAGCAGTTCACCCTCGGCAGGCCAAGAGACCCAGTACTTC.

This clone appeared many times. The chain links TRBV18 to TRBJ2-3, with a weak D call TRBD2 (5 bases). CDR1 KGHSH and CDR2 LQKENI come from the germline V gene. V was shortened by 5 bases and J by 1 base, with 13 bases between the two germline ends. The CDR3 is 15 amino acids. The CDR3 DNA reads TGTGCCAGCTCATTCAGCGGAGTTGGCACAGATACGCAGTATTTT. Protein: CASSFSGVGTDTQYF. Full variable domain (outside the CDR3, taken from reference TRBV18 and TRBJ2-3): NAGVMQNPRHLVRRRGQEARLRCSPMKGHSHVYWYRQLPEEGLKFMVYLQKENIIDESGMPKERFSAEFPKEGPSILRIQQVVRGDSAAYFCASSFSGVGTDTQYFGPGTRLTVL.

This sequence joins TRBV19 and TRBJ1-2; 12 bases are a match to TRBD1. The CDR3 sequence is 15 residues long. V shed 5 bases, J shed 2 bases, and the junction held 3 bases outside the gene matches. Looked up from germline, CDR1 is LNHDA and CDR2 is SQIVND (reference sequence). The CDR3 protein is CASSLGQGANYGYTF. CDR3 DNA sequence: TGTGCCAGTAGTCTGGGACAGGGGGCCAACTATGGCTACACCTTC.

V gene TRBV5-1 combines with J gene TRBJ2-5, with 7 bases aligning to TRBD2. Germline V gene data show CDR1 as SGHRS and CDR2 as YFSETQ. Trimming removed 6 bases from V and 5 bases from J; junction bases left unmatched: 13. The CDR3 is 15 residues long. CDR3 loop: CASNFLAVEEETQYF. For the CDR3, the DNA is TGCGCCAGCAACTTCCTAGCGGTGGAAGAGGAGACCCAGTACTTC.

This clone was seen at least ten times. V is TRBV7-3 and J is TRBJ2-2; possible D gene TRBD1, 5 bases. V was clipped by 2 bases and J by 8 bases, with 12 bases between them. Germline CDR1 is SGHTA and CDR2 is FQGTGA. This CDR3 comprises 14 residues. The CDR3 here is CASSLDGARGELFF. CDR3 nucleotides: TGTGCCAGCAGCTTAGATGGGGCTCGAGGGGAGCTGTTTTTT.

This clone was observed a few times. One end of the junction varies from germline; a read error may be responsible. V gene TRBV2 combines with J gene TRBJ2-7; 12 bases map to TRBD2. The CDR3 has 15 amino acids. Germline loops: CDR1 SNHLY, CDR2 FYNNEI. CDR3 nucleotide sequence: TGTGCCAGCAGCAGGGAATGGACTAGCGGGGACGATCAGTACTTC. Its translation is CASSREWTSGDDQYF.

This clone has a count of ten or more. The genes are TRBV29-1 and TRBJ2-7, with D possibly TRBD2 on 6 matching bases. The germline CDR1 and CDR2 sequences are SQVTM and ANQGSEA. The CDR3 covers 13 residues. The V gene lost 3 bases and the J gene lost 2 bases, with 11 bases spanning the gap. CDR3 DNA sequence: TGCAGCGTTGAGGGCGGGATGGCCTACGAGCAGTACTTC. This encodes CSVEGGMAYEQYF.